This TCR beta chain was retrieved from a study of cytomegalovirus exposure and HLA in healthy donors. Researchers ran the PCR with 60 Vbeta and 13 Jbeta primers. TCRdb's copy holds only in-frame clones and misses some; the assay was immunoSEQ multiplex PCR. The sample includes about 130,000 clones, approximately 80% of them seen just once. The CDR3 totals 15 residues. Losses at the gene ends were 5 bases for V and 5 bases for J; bases not matched to a gene: 9. Per germline, CDR1 SQVTM and CDR2 ANQGSEA. As to this clone: What it binds is not known.

Findings and limits, study-wide: Some public TCRs appeared in many individuals, while most sequences were rare. As a later analysis showed, a missense DCLRE1C variant was linked to trimming of TCR beta V- and J-genes. There were some V segments, including TRBV6-2 and TRBV6-3, excluded as indistinguishable.

This chain joins TRBV29-1 and TRBJ1-2, with TRBD1 identical over 12 bases. This TCR came from a man aged 25-45 years in good health and CMV-seronegative. What was sequenced was PBMCs. The CDR3 sequence: CSVSGTGGETYGYTF. In nucleotides, the CDR3 is TGCAGCGTTTCTGGGACAGGGGGCGAGACGTATGGCTACACCTTC.